This entry describes one T cell receptor (beta chain). Antigen unknown. Assay: immunoSEQ multiplex PCR; the TCRdb copy retains only in-frame clones and omits some. The sample records about 250,000 clones, around 70% being singletons. This sample is drawn from a study of cytotoxic CD8 clonotypes in ibrutinib-treated CLL. On the study more broadly: Enrolment comprised roughly 11 relapsed/refractory and over 14 treatment-naive patients; fewer than 18 were IGHV unmutated. Response material was collected after a median approximately 11 months of treatment, range 6 to 36.

Germline CDR1 is MGHDK and CDR2 is SYGVNS. Trimming removed 5 bases from V and 2 bases from J, with 15 bases in between. The CDR3 is 15 amino acids. Findings and caveats of the study: Stable or contracted on treatment, public clonotypes were also uncommon.

The V gene is TRBV25-1, the J gene TRBJ2-5; weak D call: TRBD2 (5 bases). This clonotype was sampled from a human donor with chronic lymphocytic leukemia. The sequenced sample was PBMCs, obtained after 24 months of ibrutinib treatment. The CDR3 sequence is CASSPDFSPQETQYF. In DNA form, the CDR3 reads TGTGCCAGCAGTCCGGACTTTTCCCCTCAAGAGACCCAGTACTTC. Filled out from reference TRBV25-1 and TRBJ2-5, the complete variable domain reads EADIYQTPRYLVIGTGKKITLECSQTMGHDKMYWYQQDPGMELHLIHYSYGVNSTEKGDLSSESTVSRIRTEHFPLTLESARPSHTSQYLCASSPDFSPQETQYFGPGTRLLVL.